This T cell receptor (beta chain) was documented in a study of shared clonotypes between healthy human individuals. Naive CD8 cells lacked CD45RO, underwent positive selection for CCR7 and left out terminally differentiated effector memory CD45RA+ cells. V was shortened by 3 bases and J by 0 bases, with 8 bases between the two germline ends. The CDR3 covers 14 residues. Germline V lookup: CDR1 SGHTA, CDR2 FQGNSA. Using immunoSEQ multiplex PCR, the repertoire was profiled, and TCRdb retains in-frame clones only, with some absent. The table records about 2 million clones, roughly 95% of them present only once.

V gene TRBV7-2 combines with J gene TRBJ1-1, with no clear D. This TCR was sampled from a man younger than 30 in good health. The sequenced sample was naive CD8+ T cells sorted from blood. In DNA, the CDR3 is TGTGCCAGCAGCTTCGTGGCGGTGAACACTGAAGCTTTCTTT. This sequence encodes CASSFVAVNTEAFF.